The rows below give T cell receptor beta chains drawn from one sample of a study of technical replicates of blood from a handful of donors. Sequencing was performed with immunoSEQ multiplex PCR; in TCRdb, only in-frame clones are kept and a portion is missing. The sample holds 75,000 to 90,000 clones, about 92% seen once. Material: T cells isolated from PBMCs. These receptors all come from a human donor in good health. Each CDR3 is given with its conserved first and last residue. The D gene is left open where the match is weak. Some rows have no size entry. The others give once, few or many, or a class for an expanded clone.

D gene	V gene	clone size	CDR3 length	J gene	CDR3 protein	CDR3 DNA
TRBD1	TRBV25-1	few	13	TRBJ1-1	CASSEYRGFEAFF	TGTGCCAGCAGTGAATACAGGGGGTTTGAAGCTTTCTTT
-	TRBV5-1	-	13	TRBJ1-2	CASSSAGGYGYTF	TGCGCCAGCAGCTCAGCGGGGGGCTATGGCTACACCTTC
TRBD1	TRBV29-1	-	14	TRBJ2-7	CSVQPGQGVSEQYF	TGCAGCGTCCAACCGGGACAGGGAGTTTCCGAGCAGTACTTC
TRBD2	TRBV9	-	15	TRBJ2-1	CASSLLAGRGNEQFF	TGTGCCAGCAGCCTTCTAGCGGGAAGAGGGAATGAGCAGTTCTTC
-	TRBV15	-	13	TRBJ1-2	CATSRDGNYGYTF	TGTGCCACCAGCAGAGACGGTAACTATGGCTACACCTTC
-	TRBV9	-	13	TRBJ2-3	CASSLPGADTQYF	TGTGCCAGCAGCCTCCCGGGGGCAGATACGCAGTATTTT
-	TRBV18	once	16	TRBJ2-7	CASSPPGTSALYEQYF	TGTGCCAGCTCACCTCCCGGGACATCGGCCCTCTACGAGCAGTACTTC
-	TRBV11-2	-	11	TRBJ1-3	CASRLLNTIYF	TGTGCCAGCAGACTATTAAACACCATATATTTT
TRBD1	TRBV14	-	17	TRBJ1-2	CASSLLTGGPPFSGYTF	TGTGCCAGCAGCCTCTTAACAGGGGGCCCCCCTTTCAGCGGCTACACCTTC
TRBD1	TRBV7-3	-	15	TRBJ2-1	CASSPFTGGHNEQFF	TGTGCCAGCAGCCCTTTTACAGGGGGGCACAATGAGCAGTTCTTC
TRBD1	TRBV10-2	-	14	TRBJ1-4	CASSDPGGNEKLFF	TGCGCCAGCAGTGACCCAGGGGGCAATGAAAAACTGTTTTTT
-	TRBV6-5	-	14	TRBJ2-7	CASSYSTTSYEQYF	TGTGCCAGCAGTTACTCGACTACATCGTACGAGCAGTACTTC
TRBD2	TRBV9	-	19	TRBJ2-3	CASSVAGLAGERYTDTQYF	TGTGCCAGCAGCGTAGCCGGACTAGCGGGAGAGCGATACACAGATACGCAGTATTTT
TRBD1	TRBV30	-	12	TRBJ2-7	CAWSRTGTGRYF	TGTGCCTGGAGTAGGACCGGGACAGGACGATACTTC
-	TRBV14	-	13	TRBJ1-2	CASSTRLSYGYTF	TGTGCCAGCTCGACGAGGCTATCCTATGGCTACACCTTC
TRBD2	TRBV5-1	-	15	TRBJ2-2	CASVAGEGDTGELFF	TGCGCCAGTGTAGCGGGAGAAGGAGACACCGGGGAGCTGTTTTTT
-	TRBV6-6	-	16	TRBJ2-1	CASSGASGASYNEQFF	TGTGCCAGTTCTGGGGCGTCGGGAGCTTCCTACAATGAGCAGTTCTTC
-	TRBV7-9	-	13	TRBJ2-2	CASIRVDTGELFF	TGTGCCAGCATCAGGGTTGACACCGGGGAGCTGTTTTTT
-	TRBV6-9	-	17	TRBJ1-6	CASSYCPVKPYNSPLHF	TGTGCCAGCAGTTATTGCCCAGTCAAACCTTATAATTCACCCCTCCACTTT
TRBD1	TRBV4-1	-	17	TRBJ2-1	CASSRGQGKSSYNEQFF	TGCGCCAGCAGCAGAGGACAGGGTAAGAGCTCCTACAATGAGCAGTTCTTC
-	TRBV27	-	13	TRBJ1-5	CASSAIENQPQHF	TGTGCCAGCAGTGCCATCGAGAATCAGCCCCAGCATTTT
TRBD2	TRBV30	-	15	TRBJ2-5	CAWGGLADLRETQYF	TGTGCCTGGGGGGGACTAGCGGACCTACGGGAGACCCAGTACTTC
TRBD2	TRBV4-1	-	15	TRBJ2-5	CASSRAGVRGETQYF	TGCGCCAGCAGTCGAGCGGGAGTTCGAGGGGAGACCCAGTACTTC
TRBD1	TRBV18	-	17	TRBJ2-2	CASSPPGTGYSTGELFF	TGTGCCAGCTCACCCCCCGGGACAGGGTATTCCACCGGGGAGCTGTTTTTT
-	TRBV20-1	-	11	TRBJ2-7	CSARVLYEQYF	TGCAGTGCTAGAGTTCTCTACGAGCAGTACTTC
TRBD1	TRBV19	-	14	TRBJ1-1	CASSLQGSRAEAFF	TGTGCCAGTAGTCTACAGGGGAGTAGAGCTGAAGCTTTCTTT
-	TRBV18	-	16	TRBJ1-3	CASSTFEPSSGNTIYF	TGTGCCAGCTCAACGTTCGAGCCAAGCTCTGGAAACACCATATATTTT
-	TRBV7-6	-	14	TRBJ2-7	CASSREGSSYEQYF	TGTGCCAGCAGCCGAGAGGGCAGCTCCTACGAGCAGTACTTC
TRBD2	TRBV2	-	16	TRBJ2-5	CASSPSTLAGRETQYF	TGTGCCAGCAGTCCCAGTACACTAGCGGGGCGAGAGACCCAGTACTTC
TRBD1	TRBV7-9	-	15	TRBJ2-2	CASSNRDRNTGELFF	TGTGCCAGCAGCAACCGGGACAGGAACACCGGGGAGCTGTTTTTT
TRBD2	TRBV6-1	once	15	TRBJ2-3	CASRETPGLVGTQYF	TGTGCCAGCAGGGAGACACCGGGACTAGTCGGTACGCAGTATTTT
TRBD2	TRBV29-1	-	18	TRBJ2-3	CSVGGGRDLAGGTDTQYF	TGCAGCGTTGGGGGGGGGAGGGACCTAGCGGGAGGGACAGATACGCAGTATTTT
TRBD1	TRBV4-1	-	17	TRBJ1-4	CASSSSGTGPPSEKLFF	TGCGCCAGCAGCTCTTCCGGGACAGGGCCGCCGAGTGAAAAACTGTTTTTT
TRBD2	TRBV5-6	-	14	TRBJ2-2	CASSLYGGGGELFF	TGTGCCAGCAGCCTCTATGGGGGGGGCGGGGAGCTGTTTTTT
TRBD1	TRBV28	-	16	TRBJ1-2	CASSLARTGGIYGYTF	TGTGCCAGCAGTTTGGCCCGGACAGGGGGAATATATGGCTACACCTTC
-	TRBV4-1	-	14	TRBJ2-5	CASSQNTFQETQYF	TGCGCCAGCAGCCAAAATACTTTCCAAGAGACCCAGTACTTC
-	TRBV19	-	13	TRBJ2-3	CASRLRSTDTQYF	TGTGCCAGTAGACTGCGGAGCACAGATACGCAGTATTTT
-	TRBV28	once	15	TRBJ2-3	CASSPRALSTDTQYF	TGTGCCAGCAGTCCCAGGGCTCTGAGCACAGATACGCAGTATTTT
TRBD1	TRBV27	once	16	TRBJ2-3	CASRKIPGQGADTQYF	TGTGCCAGCAGGAAAATCCCGGGACAGGGGGCAGATACGCAGTATTTT
TRBD1	TRBV6-5	-	16	TRBJ1-1	CASSYSQGALNTEAFF	TGTGCCAGCAGTTACTCCCAGGGGGCTTTGAACACTGAAGCTTTCTTT
-	TRBV20-1	-	11	TRBJ2-7	CSAPGLYEQYF	TGCAGTGCTCCGGGTCTCTACGAGCAGTACTTC
-	TRBV6-1	few	14	TRBJ1-1	CASARISEGTEAFF	TGTGCCAGCGCCAGAATCAGCGAGGGAACTGAAGCTTTCTTT
-	TRBV7-9	-	15	TRBJ1-1	CASRWKGQAEKEAFF	TGTGCCAGCAGGTGGAAGGGACAAGCCGAAAAGGAGGCTTTCTTT
TRBD1	TRBV7-3	-	20	TRBJ1-1	CASSFEIRDGGIEGATEAFF	TGTGCCAGCAGCTTCGAGATCCGGGACGGCGGTATTGAGGGGGCCACTGAAGCTTTCTTT
TRBD2	TRBV27	-	19	TRBJ2-1	CASISGLAGRKSAYNEQFF	TGTGCCAGCATCTCTGGACTAGCGGGAAGGAAGAGCGCCTACAATGAGCAGTTCTTC
TRBD1	TRBV19	-	16	TRBJ2-2	CASRDRDRGLTGELFF	TGTGCCAGTAGGGACCGGGACAGGGGTTTAACCGGGGAGCTGTTTTTT
TRBD2	TRBV10-1	-	15	TRBJ2-7	CASSDRLAGNYEQYF	TGCGCCAGCAGTGATAGACTAGCGGGAAACTACGAGCAGTACTTC
-	TRBV19	-	16	TRBJ1-2	CASSKTDSPSSYGYTF	TGTGCCAGTAGTAAGACGGACAGTCCCTCCTCCTATGGCTACACCTTC
TRBD1	TRBV19	few	15	TRBJ1-5	CASSPIQGTNQPQHF	TGTGCCAGTAGTCCAATACAGGGGACGAATCAGCCCCAGCATTTT
TRBD1	TRBV6-6	-	14	TRBJ1-2	CASSRTGRNYGYTF	TGTGCCAGCAGCCGGACAGGGAGAAACTATGGCTACACCTTC